Reported below is one T cell receptor (beta chain). Antigen unknown. TCRdb re-called the reads with MiXCR, one entry per CDR3 protein. The table has approximately 990,000 distinct CDR3 sequences, approximately 33% seen once. This record belongs to a study of T cell repertoires in cytomegalovirus infection. Across the whole study: The authors used CMV epitopes that were HLA-C-restricted (recently identified) and HLA-B-restricted (well studied). Public TCR beta signature analysis indicated the presence of both CMV infection and matching HLA type. Whole-study findings and limits: HLA-C-restricted CMV clonotypes gave the most frequent clonotype in two of eight donors.

This CDR3 is built from 16 residues. CDR1 and CDR2 from the germline V gene are MGHRA and YSYEKL. The ends lost 4 bases at V and 3 bases at J; junction bases unmatched: 8. Specimen: cultured CD8+ T cells from PBMCs, collected from culture after CMV antigen stimulation. The clonotype originates from a human donor in good health (CMV status not recorded). Some clones in this sample may be carry-over from other donors' samples. The rearrangement joins TRBV4-1 to TRBJ2-3, with TRBD2 matching 9 bases. The CDR3 sequence: CASSLTGTSRTDTQYF. CDR3 bases: TGCGCCAGCAGCCTAACCGGGACTAGCAGAACAGATACGCAGTATTTT.